This TCR beta chain was documented in a study of response to subunit inactivated influenza vaccine. This clonotype was recorded a few times. Its antigen is unidentified. Findings of the study overall: Seasonal influenza vaccination, on each occasion, was suggested by the authors to recruit few new T cells.

The CDR3 sequence is 16 residues long. V trimming: 4 bases; J trimming: 4 bases; junction bases outside the gene matches: 9. Germline CDR1 reads SGHRS; CDR2 reads YFSETQ. TCRdb called the RT-PCR reads again in MiXCR, with one record for every CDR3 protein. The sample has roughly 790,000 distinct CDR3 sequences, 21% seen once; the top ten hold roughly 10%. The clonotype comes from a man over 45 who received an inactivated influenza vaccine. The V gene is TRBV5-1, the J gene TRBJ2-1, with 9 bases aligning to TRBD2. This material consisted of PBMCs from blood, taken approximately 5 days after vaccination. The CDR3 region is CASSVLAGVGYNEQFF. DNA of the CDR3: TGCGCCAGCAGCGTCTTAGCGGGAGTGGGTTACAATGAGCAGTTCTTC.